This T cell receptor (beta chain) was obtained from a study of T cells after yellow fever vaccination. As for the study in general: Fractions of limited cellularity were prepared by means of SMART-Seq v4 Ultra Low Input. Study-wide findings and caveats: By day 5 rather than day 15, the secondary response had peaked, though it was weaker. At approximately 96% for CD4 and about 91% for CD8, most primary-vaccination clones showed up again after the booster.

UMIs and a universal primer site were added when TCR cDNA was made by 5'RACE template switching. TCRdb independently ran MiXCR on the 5' RACE reads; one entry per CDR3 protein. The top ten clones hold around 19% of a sample with under 400,000 distinct CDR3 sequences, under 14% of them seen once. This clonotype was seen a single time. The antigen is not known. In germline, CDR1 is SGHRS, CDR2 YFSETQ. V was cut by 7 bases and J by 0 bases, with 11 bases left in between. The CDR3 totals 15 residues. The origin of this receptor is a man younger than 30 who received the YFV17D yellow fever vaccine. The J gene is TRBJ2-6, the V gene TRBV5-1; D gene unclear. The material sequenced was PBMCs, taken on the day of the first yellow fever vaccination. The CDR3 bases are TGCGCCAGCGTCAGTGGCAGCTCTGGGGCCAACGTCCTGACTTTC. Protein sequence: CASVSGSSGANVLTF.